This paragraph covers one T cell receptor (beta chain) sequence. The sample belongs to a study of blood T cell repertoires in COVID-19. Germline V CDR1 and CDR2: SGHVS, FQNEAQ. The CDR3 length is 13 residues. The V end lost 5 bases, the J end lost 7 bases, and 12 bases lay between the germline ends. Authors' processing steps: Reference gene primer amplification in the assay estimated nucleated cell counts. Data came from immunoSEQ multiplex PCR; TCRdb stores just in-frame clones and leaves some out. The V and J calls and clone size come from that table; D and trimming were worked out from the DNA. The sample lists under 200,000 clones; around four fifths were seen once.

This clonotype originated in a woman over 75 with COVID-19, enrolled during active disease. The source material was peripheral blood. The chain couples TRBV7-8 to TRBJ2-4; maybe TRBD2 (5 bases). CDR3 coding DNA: TGTGCCAGCAGCCCCGGGGTTCAGAACATTCAGTACTTC. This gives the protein CASSPGVQNIQYF. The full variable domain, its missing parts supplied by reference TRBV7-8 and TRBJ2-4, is GAGVSQSPRYKVAKRGQDVALRCDPISGHVSLFWYQQALGQGPEFLTYFQNEAQLDKSGLPSDRFFAERPEGSVSTLKIQRTQQEDSAVYLCASSPGVQNIQYFGAGTRLSVL.